The following is a T cell receptor (beta chain) sequence with its context. The antigen remains undetermined. This sample stems from a study of shared clonotypes between healthy human individuals. Across the study: Per donor, CD8 memory used one plate, CD8 naive used two, CD4 memory used three and CD4 naive used three.

Findings and caveats of the study: What naive subsets generally showed was a larger estimated richness than memory subsets showed.

Profiling relied on immunoSEQ multiplex PCR, and the TCRdb table lists in-frame clones only, not all of them. The sample lists around 2,000,000 clones, approximately 95% occurring once. CD45RO-negative cells were positively selected for CCR7, leaving out terminally differentiated effector memory CD45RA+ cells. Only Caucasian adults living in Nashville, Tennessee made up the donor group. The sequenced sample was naive CD8+ T cells sorted from blood. This TCR was recovered from a man younger than 30 in good health.

The CDR3 DNA sequence: TGTGCCAGCAGCAAGGGAACGGTGGGGGAGACCCAGTACTTC. Its translation: CASSKGTVGETQYF. The rearrangement uses TRBV9 and TRBJ2-5; no firm D call. Germline lookup yields CDR1 SGDLS and CDR2 YYNGEE. The germline V and J ends were trimmed by 4 bases and 5 bases, with 15 bases remaining between them. The CDR3 is 14 residues long.